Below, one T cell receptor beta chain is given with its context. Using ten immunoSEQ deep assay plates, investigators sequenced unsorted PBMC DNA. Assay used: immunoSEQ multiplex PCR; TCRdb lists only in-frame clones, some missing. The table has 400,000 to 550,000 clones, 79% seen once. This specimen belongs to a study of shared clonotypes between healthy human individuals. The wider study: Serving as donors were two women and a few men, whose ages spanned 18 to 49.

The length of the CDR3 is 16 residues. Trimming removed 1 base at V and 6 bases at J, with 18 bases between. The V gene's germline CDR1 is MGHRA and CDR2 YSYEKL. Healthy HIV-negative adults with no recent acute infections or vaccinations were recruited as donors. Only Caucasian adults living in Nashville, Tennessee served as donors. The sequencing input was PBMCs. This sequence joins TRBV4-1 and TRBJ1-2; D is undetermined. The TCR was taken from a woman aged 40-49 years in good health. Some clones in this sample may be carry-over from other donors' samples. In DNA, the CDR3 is TGCGCCAGCAGCCAAGCGGGCAGCCTTTCACACGATGGCTACACCTTC. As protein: CASSQAGSLSHDGYTF.